This T cell receptor beta chain originates from a study of T cell changes during pregnancy in multiple sclerosis. Clones were sequenced by immunoSEQ multiplex PCR, and TCRdb holds only the in-frame ones, with some missing. The sample carries around 72,000 clones, about nine tenths recorded once. Specimen: peripheral blood, collected in the third trimester of pregnancy. The clonotype was recovered from a female donor in good health, enrolled as a control in a pregnancy study.

CDR3 protein: CASSVHGAGEGEETQYF. For the CDR3, the DNA is TGTGCCAGCAGCGTCCATGGGGCGGGAGAGGGCGAGGAGACCCAGTACTTC. This sequence joins TRBV9 and TRBJ2-5, with 7 bases matching TRBD2. In germline, CDR1 is SGDLS, CDR2 YYNGEE. CDR3 length: 17 amino acids. The trim removed 2 bases at V and 5 bases at J, leaving 15 bases unmatched.